This T cell receptor beta chain originates from a study of follicular helper T cells after annual influenza vaccination. Noted time point: 2015-2016 season, 7 days after influenza vaccination. The CDR3 covers 13 residues. Germline V lookup: CDR1 LNHDA, CDR2 SQIVND (reference sequence). V lost 4 bases and J lost 6, with 9 bases in between. Using immunoSEQ multiplex PCR, the repertoire was profiled, and TCRdb retains in-frame clones only, with some absent. This table has 8,500 to 11,000 clones, approximately 82% appearing once. Of note for this clone: Its antigen is unknown.

Regarding the study as a whole: Plasmablast frequency change correlated with clonality change in ICOS+CD38+ cTfh.

Here the sequenced sample was CXCR5- memory CD4+ T cells sorted from blood, taken 7 days after influenza vaccination. This chain uses TRBV19 with TRBJ1-4; TRBD1 might be the D (6 bases). This sequence was found in an adult who received the influenza vaccine. The CDR3 spells CASSNRQDEKLFF. The CDR3 DNA reads as TGTGCCAGTAGTAACCGACAGGATGAAAAACTGTTTTTT.